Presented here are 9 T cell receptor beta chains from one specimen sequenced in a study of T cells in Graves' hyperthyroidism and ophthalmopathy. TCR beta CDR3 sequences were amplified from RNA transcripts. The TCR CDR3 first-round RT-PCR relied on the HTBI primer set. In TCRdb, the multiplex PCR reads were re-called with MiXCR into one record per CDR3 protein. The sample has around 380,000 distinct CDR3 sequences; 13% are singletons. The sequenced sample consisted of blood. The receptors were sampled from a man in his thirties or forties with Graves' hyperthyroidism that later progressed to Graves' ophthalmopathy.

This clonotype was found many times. The CDR3 nucleotides are TGTGCCAGCAGCTCAAGGACGGGGATGCGGGGCTACACCTTC. It translates to CASSSRTGMRGYTF. The rearrangement uses TRBV9 and TRBJ1-2; D not resolved. V lost 4 bases and J lost 8, with 18 bases in between. CDR1 is SGDLS, CDR2 YYNGEE, per germline. The CDR3 sequence is 14 residues long.

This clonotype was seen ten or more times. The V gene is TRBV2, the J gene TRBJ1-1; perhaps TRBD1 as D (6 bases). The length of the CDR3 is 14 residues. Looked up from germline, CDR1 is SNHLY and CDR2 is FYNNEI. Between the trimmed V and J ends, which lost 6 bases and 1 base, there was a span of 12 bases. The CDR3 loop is CASRAGHPNTEAFF. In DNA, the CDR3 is TGTGCCAGCAGGGCGGGACACCCGAACACTGAAGCTTTCTTT.

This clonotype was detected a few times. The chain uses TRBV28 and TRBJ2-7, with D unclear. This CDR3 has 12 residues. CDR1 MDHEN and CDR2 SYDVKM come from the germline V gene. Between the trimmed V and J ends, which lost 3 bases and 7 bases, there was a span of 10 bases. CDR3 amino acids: CASSFRPREQYF. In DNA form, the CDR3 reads TGTGCCAGCAGTTTTCGGCCCCGGGAGCAGTACTTC.

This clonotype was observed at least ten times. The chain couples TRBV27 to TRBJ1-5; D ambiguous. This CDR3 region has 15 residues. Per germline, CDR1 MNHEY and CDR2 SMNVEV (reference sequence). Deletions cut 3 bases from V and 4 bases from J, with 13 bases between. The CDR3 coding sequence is TGTGCCAGCAGTTTTAACCCAGGAGGGAATCAGCCCCAGCATTTT. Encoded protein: CASSFNPGGNQPQHF.

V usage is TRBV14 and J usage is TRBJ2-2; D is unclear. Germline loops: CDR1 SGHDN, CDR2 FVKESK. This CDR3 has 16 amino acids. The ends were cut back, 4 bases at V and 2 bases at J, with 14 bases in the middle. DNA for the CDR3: TGTGCCAGCAGCCGGAACCCAGGAGTAAACACCGGGGAGCTGTTTTTT. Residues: CASSRNPGVNTGELFF.

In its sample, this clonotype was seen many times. CDR3: CASSKQRNTEAFF. The CDR3 coding sequence is TGTGCCAGCAGCAAACAGAGAAACACTGAAGCTTTCTTT. The chain couples TRBV11-1 to TRBJ1-1, with unresolved D. This CDR3 is 13 amino acids long. Per germline, CDR1 SGHAT and CDR2 FQDESV (reference sequence). Trimming removed 5 bases at V and 2 bases at J, with 9 bases between.

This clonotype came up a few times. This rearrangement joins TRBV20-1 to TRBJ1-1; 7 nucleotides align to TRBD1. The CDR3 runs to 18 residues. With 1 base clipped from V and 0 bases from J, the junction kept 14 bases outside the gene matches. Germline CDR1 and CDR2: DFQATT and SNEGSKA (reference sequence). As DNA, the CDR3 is TGCAGTGCTAGAGGAGAAAACAACAGGGGACGGGTGAACACTGAAGCTTTCTTT. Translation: CSARGENNRGRVNTEAFF.

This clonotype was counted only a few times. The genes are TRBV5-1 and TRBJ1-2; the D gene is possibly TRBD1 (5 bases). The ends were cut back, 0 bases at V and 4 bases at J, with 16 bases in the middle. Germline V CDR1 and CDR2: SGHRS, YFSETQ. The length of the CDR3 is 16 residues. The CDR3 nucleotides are TGCGCCAGCAGCTTGGTTGCCTTGGCAGGGTCCTATGGCTACACCTTC. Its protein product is CASSLVALAGSYGYTF.

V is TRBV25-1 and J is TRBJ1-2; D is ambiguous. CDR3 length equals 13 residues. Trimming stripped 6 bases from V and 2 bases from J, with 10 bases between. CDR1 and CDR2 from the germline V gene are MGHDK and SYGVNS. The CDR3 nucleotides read TGTGCCAGCAGCCACGTGGGCAACTATGGCTACACCTTC. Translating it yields CASSHVGNYGYTF.